This TCR beta chain emerged from a study of long-term antiretroviral therapy in people with HIV. Unmatched junction bases numbered 15, after V lost 0 bases and J lost 2 bases. CDR1 and CDR2 from the germline V gene are MGHRA and YSYEKL. This CDR3 contains 20 residues. The libraries were made with immunoSEQ v3.0 at survey level. Measured with immunoSEQ multiplex PCR; TCRdb has only the in-frame clones, and not every one. In the table there are tens of thousands of clones, less than 90% of which are singletons. With respect to this clone: Its matching antigen is unknown.

Findings of the study overall: In the period from the mid-2000s to the late 2010s, blood was collected, possibly under older ART regimens. Dominating the repertoire at all time points were the clones that expanded before ART. Nothing was known about ART adherence, viral resistance or changes in therapy. Diversity went up after ART and still fell short of transplant donor controls.

The V gene is TRBV4-1, the J gene TRBJ2-3, with 9 bases matching TRBD2. The starting material was unsorted PBMCs, obtained 0.4 years after starting antiretroviral therapy. The sequence derives from a man aged 50 to 60 with HIV. For the CDR3, the DNA is TGCGCCAGCAGCCAAGAATCCCCACTTAGCGGCGGGGGGGACACAGATACGCAGTATTTT. Protein product: CASSQESPLSGGGDTDTQYF.